This T cell receptor (beta chain) was retrieved from a study of blood T cell repertoires in COVID-19 (dated by TCRdb to about 2020). About the full investigation: The collaborator samples originated in the United States, Italy and Spain and spanned the acute and convalescent phases of COVID-19. The material from the prospective study consisted of cDNA or gDNA derived from T cells, B-cell-depleted T cells, or PBMCs. Deeply sampled blood TCRbeta repertoires from subjects exposed to, actively infected with, or recovered from COVID-19 were included in the dataset. The repertoires were released in a freely available public database intended as a resource for research on the immune response to SARS-CoV-2. Samples came from the ongoing ImmuneRACE study (first 160 participants) plus 1,254 subjects from 6 global collaborators. A de-identified subject ID, COVID-19 status, age in years and sex were almost always included in the sample metadata. Where available, HLA class I and class II types were obtained from metadata supplied by the sample provider rather than from assay-based typing. The paper as a whole reports these results and caveats: Clinical and demographic metadata were provided uncurated, with the amount varying by source and participant.

A remark on this clone: Its target antigen remains unknown. The record has no base qualities; no much larger clone is one base away.

The collaborating institutions used their own protocols to collect whole blood in K2EDTA tubes. For TCRbeta analysis, collaborators shipped samples as frozen whole blood, isolated PBMCs, or DNA extracted from either of those sample types. Counted from cysteine to phenylalanine, this CDR3 has 14 amino acids. CDR3 DNA only is kept here, 42 bases in frame from base 1. Compared with germline, V lacks 8 bases and J lacks 6 bases; bases without a gene match: 6. The germline V gene sets CDR1 to KGHDR and CDR2 to SFDVKD. TCRbeta CDR3 regions were amplified from genomic DNA using the immunoSEQ Assay, a bias-controlled multiplex PCR. The published analysis was carried out like this. Nucleated cell counts per sample were estimated from amplification of reference gene primers within the assay. To quantify the absolute abundance of each unique TCRbeta CDR3 rearrangement, sequence reads were collapsed and filtered. For each sample, productive Simpson clonality was calculated as the square root of Simpson's diversity index over productive rearrangements. Here the immuneACCESS table is served through TCRdb, limited to in-frame sequences with V and J called. Missing clones are a known gap in these copies; in checked studies unresolved V genes cover under half, and the rest lacks a known reason. Clone size and V and J calls were adopted from that table, with D and trimming inferred from the DNA. Here the sample has around 140,000 clones; around 89% occur a single time. The ten biggest clones cover roughly 18% of the sample.

This clonotype was obtained from a man over 45 with active or convalescent COVID-19. The sample taken for sequencing was peripheral blood. The chain uses TRBV24-1 and TRBJ2-1; 10 of the junction bases match TRBD2. The CDR3 corresponds to CATKAGGPVNEQFF. The DNA sequence is TGTGCCACCAAAGCGGGAGGGCCGGTCAATGAGCAGTTCTTC.